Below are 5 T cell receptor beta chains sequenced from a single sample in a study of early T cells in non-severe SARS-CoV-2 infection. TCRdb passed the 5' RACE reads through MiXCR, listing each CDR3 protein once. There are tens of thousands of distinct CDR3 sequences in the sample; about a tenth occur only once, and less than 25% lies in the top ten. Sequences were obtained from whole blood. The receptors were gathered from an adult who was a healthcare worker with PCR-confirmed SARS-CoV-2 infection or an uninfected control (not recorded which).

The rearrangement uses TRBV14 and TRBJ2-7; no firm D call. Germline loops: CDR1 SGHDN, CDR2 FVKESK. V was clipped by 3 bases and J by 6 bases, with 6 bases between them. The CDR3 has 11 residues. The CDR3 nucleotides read TGTGCCAGCAGCCACGGACCCGAGCAGTACTTC. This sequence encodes CASSHGPEQYF. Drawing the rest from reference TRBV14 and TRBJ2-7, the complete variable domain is EAGVTQFPSHSVIEKGQTVTLRCDPISGHDNLYWYRRVMGKEIKFLLHFVKESKQDESGMPNNRFLAERTGGTYSTLKVQPAELEDSGVYFCASSHGPEQYFGPGTRLTVT.

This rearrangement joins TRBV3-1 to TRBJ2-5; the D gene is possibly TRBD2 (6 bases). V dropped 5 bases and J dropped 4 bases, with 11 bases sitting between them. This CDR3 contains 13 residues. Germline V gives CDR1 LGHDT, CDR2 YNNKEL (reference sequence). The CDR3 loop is CASSGGAPETQYF. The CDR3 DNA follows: TGTGCCAGCAGCGGCGGGGCTCCAGAGACCCAGTACTTC.

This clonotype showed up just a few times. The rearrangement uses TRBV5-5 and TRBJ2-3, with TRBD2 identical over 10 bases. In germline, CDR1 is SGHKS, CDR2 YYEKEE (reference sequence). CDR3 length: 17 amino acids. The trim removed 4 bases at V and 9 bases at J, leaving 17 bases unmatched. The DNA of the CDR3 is TGTGCCAGCAGCCCCCCCCTAGCGGGGGCCGGGGGCAGCACGCAGTATTTT. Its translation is CASSPPLAGAGGSTQYF.

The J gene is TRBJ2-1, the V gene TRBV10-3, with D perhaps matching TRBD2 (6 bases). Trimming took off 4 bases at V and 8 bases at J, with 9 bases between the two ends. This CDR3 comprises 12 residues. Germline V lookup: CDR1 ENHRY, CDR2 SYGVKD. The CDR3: CAISGGVDEQFF. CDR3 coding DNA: TGTGCCATCAGTGGGGGGGTAGATGAGCAGTTCTTC.

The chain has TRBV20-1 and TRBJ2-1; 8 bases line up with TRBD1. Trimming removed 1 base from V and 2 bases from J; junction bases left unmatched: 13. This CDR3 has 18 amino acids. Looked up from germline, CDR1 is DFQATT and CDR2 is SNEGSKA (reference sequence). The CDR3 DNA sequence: TGCAGTGCTAGAGTGTCAGGGGGCTTGCCCACACCCTACAATGAGCAGTTCTTC. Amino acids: CSARVSGGLPTPYNEQFF.